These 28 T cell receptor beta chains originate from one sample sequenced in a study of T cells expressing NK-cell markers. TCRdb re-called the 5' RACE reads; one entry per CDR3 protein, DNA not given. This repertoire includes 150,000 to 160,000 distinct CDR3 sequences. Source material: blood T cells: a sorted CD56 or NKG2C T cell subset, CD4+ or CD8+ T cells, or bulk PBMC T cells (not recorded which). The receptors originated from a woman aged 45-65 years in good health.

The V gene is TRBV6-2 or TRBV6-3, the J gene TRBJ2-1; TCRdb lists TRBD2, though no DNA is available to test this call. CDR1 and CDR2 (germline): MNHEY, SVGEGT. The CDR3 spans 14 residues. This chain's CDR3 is CASAPLAEYNEQFF.

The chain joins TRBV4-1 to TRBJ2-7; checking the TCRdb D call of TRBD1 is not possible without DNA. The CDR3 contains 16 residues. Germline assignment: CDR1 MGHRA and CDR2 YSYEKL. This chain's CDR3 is CASSLRGTGGSYEQYF.

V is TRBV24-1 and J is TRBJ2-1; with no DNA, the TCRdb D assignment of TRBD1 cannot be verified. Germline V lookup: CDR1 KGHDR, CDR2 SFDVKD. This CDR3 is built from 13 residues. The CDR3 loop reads CATSERTDQEQFF.

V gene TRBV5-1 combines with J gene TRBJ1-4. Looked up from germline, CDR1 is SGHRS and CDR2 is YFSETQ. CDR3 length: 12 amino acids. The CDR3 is CASSLSDEKLFF.

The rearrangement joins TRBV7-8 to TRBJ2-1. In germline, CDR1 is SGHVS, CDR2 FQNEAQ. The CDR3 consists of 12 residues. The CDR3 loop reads CASSLVSWDPFF.

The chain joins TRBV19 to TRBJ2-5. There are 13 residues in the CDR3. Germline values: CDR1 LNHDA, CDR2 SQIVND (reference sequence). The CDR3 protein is CASSWQAQETQYF.

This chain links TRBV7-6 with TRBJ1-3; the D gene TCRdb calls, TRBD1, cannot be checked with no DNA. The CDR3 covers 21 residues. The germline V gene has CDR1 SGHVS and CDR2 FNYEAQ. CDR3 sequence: CASSSLNWDRRPVYSGNTIYF.

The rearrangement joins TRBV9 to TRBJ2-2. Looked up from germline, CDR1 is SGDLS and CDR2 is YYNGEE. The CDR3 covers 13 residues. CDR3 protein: CASSVWETGELFF.

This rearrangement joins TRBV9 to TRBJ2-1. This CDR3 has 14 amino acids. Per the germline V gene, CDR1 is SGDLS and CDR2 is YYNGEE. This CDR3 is CASSVVATYNEQFF.

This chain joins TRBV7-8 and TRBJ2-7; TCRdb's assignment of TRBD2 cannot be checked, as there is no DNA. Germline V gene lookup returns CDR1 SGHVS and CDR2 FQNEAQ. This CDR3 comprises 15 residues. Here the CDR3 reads CASSLGRLAHYEQYF. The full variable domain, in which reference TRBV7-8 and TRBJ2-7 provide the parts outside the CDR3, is GAGVSQSPRYKVAKRGQDVALRCDPISGHVSLFWYQQALGQGPEFLTYFQNEAQLDKSGLPSDRFFAERPEGSVSTLKIQRTQQEDSAVYLCASSLGRLAHYEQYFGPGTRLTVT.

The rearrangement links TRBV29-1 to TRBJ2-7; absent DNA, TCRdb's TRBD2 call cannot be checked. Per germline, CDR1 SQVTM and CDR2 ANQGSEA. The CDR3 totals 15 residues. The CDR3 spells CSVDGVAGAFYEQYF.

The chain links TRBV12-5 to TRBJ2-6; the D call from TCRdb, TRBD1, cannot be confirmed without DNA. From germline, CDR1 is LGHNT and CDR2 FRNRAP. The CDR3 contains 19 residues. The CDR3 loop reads CASGKSRDRTRSGANVLTF.

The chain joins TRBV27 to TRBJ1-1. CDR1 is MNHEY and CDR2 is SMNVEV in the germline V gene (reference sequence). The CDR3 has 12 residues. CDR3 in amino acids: CASRQSHTEAFF.

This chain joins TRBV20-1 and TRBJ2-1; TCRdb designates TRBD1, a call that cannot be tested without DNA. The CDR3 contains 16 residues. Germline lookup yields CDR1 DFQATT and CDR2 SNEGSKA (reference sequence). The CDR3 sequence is CSARGAGARTLREQFF.

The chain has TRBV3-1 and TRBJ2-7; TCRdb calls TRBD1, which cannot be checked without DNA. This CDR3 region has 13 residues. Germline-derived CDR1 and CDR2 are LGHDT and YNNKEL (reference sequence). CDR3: CASSDRVFNEQYF.

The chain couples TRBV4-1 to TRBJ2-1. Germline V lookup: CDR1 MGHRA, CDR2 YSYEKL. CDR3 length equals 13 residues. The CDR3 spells CASSQGLTNEQFF.

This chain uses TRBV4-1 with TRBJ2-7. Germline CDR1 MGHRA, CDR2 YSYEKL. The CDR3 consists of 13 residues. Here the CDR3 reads CASSQDRGLEQYF.

The CDR3 sequence is CASSSSKGASDWGLHF. The chain links TRBV7-9 to TRBJ1-6; TCRdb selects TRBD1, and the lack of DNA leaves this call unchecked. The CDR3 contains 16 residues. Germline V lookup: CDR1 SEHNR, CDR2 FQNEAQ (reference sequence).

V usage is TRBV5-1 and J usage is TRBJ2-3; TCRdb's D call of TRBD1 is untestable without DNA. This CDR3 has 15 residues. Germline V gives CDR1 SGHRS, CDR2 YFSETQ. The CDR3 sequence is CASSLAQGSADTQYF.

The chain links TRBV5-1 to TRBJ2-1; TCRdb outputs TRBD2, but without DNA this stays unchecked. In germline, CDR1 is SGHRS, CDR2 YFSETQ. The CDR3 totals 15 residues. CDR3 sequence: CASSLARTSGNEQFF.

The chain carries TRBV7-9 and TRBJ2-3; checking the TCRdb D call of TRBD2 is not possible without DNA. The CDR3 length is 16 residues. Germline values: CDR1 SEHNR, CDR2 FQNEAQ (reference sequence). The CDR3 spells CASSPSLGQSTDTQYF.

The CDR3 sequence is CASSLGSPTDTQYF. The chain has TRBV5-6 and TRBJ2-3. This CDR3 has 14 residues. In germline, CDR1 is SGHDT, CDR2 YYEEEE.

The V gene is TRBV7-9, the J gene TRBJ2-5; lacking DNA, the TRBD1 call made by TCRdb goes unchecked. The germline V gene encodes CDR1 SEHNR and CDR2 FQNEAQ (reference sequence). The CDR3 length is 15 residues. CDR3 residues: CASSLVGGGRETQYF.

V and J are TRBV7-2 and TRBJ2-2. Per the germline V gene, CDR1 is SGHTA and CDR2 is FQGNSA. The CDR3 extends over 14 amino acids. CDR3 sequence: CASSLEPATGELFF.

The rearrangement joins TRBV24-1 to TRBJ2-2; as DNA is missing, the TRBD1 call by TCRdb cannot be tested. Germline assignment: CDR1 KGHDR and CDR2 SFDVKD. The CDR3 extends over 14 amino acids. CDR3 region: CATGGRTNTGELFF.

CDR3 amino acids: CASRRTGDTDTQYF. The chain is built from TRBV3-1 and TRBJ2-3; TCRdb lists TRBD1, though no DNA is available to test this call. The CDR3 is made up of 14 amino acids. Germline lookup yields CDR1 LGHDT and CDR2 YNNKEL (reference sequence).

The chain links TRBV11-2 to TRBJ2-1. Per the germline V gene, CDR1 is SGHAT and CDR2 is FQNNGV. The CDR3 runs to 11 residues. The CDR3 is CASSDADEQFF.

CDR3 sequence reads: CASSLRDPRAYSGRRVDEQFF. This chain links TRBV27 with TRBJ2-1; the D gene TCRdb calls, TRBD2, cannot be checked with no DNA. The CDR3 runs 21 residues. Per germline, CDR1 MNHEY and CDR2 SMNVEV (reference sequence).